This T cell receptor (beta chain) was profiled in a study of tumor-infiltrating lymphocytes in primary liver carcinoma. Comments on this clonotype: A much larger clone differs by one base, so this may be a read error.

The CDR3 covers 16 residues. Germline V gives CDR1 MNHEY, CDR2 SVGAGI. TCR beta cDNA came from roughly 0.45 ug total RNA, primed with a constant-region primer. The TCR beta library was amplified through three nested multiplex PCR rounds in a modified ARM-PCR procedure. Each of the first two PCR rounds ran around 10 cycles with TRBV1-TRBV30 forward and C-beta reverse primers. One entry per CDR3 protein results from TCRdb running MiXCR on the multiplex PCR reads. The repertoire includes about 78,000 distinct CDR3 sequences, 71% of them detected once, and about 13% sits in the top ten. Each 20-30 mg portion of unsorted bulk tissue served as the source for co-extraction of RNA and DNA.

The TCR originated in a woman aged 55 to 70 with primary liver carcinoma and hepatitis B virus infection. Sequencing used liver tumor tissue from sampling region 4. Specified subset: tumor region T4, right-lateral pole. This chain joins TRBV6-5 and TRBJ1-3, with no clear D. CDR3 amino acids: CASSYSIKTTGNIIYF. DNA of the CDR3: TGTGCCAGCAGTTACTCGATCAAGACGACTGGAAACATCATATATTTT.